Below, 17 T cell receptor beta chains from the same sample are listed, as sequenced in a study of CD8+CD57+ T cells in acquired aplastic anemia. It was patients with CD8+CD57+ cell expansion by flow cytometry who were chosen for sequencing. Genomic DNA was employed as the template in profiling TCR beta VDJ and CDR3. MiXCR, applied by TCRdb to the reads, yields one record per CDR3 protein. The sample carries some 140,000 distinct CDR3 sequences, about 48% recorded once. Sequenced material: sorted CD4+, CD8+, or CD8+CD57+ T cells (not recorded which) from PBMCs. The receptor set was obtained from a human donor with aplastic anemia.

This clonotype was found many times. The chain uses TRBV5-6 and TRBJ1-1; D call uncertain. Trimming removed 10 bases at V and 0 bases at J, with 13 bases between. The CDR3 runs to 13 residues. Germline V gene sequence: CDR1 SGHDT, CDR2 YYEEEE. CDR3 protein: CAARRSLNTEAFF. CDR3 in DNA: TGTGCCGCACGACGGAGTCTGAACACTGAAGCTTTCTTT.

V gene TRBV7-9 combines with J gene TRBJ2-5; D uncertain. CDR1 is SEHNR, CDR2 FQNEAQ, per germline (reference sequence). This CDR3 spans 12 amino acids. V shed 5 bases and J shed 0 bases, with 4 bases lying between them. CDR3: CASSRYQETQYF. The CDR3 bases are TGTGCCAGCAGCAGGTACCAAGAGACCCAGTACTTC.

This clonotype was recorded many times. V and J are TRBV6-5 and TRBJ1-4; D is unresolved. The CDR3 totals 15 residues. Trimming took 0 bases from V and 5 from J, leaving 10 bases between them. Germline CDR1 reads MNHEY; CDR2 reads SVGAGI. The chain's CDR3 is CASSYSEGYNEKLFF. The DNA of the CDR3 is TGTGCCAGCAGTTACTCGGAAGGGTACAATGAAAAACTGTTTTTT.

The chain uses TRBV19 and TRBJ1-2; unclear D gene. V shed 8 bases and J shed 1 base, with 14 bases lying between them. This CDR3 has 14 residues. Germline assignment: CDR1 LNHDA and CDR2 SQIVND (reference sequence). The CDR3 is CASHRREGNYGYTF. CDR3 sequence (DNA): TGTGCCAGTCACCGGAGGGAGGGTAACTATGGCTACACCTTC.

CDR3 sequence: CASSFSPTDTQYF. For the CDR3, the DNA is TGTGCCAGCAGTTTCAGTCCCACAGATACGCAGTATTTT. The chain recombines TRBV27 with TRBJ2-3; D is unclear. The germline CDR1 and CDR2 sequences are MNHEY and SMNVEV (reference sequence). This CDR3 comprises 13 residues. Trimming cost V 3 bases and J 2 bases, with 6 bases left between them.

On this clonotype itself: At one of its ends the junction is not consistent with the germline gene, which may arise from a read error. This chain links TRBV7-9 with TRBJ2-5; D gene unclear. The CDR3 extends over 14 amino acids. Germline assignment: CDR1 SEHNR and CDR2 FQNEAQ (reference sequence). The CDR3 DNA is TGCGCCAGCAGCTTATCCGGCGACGCGGAGACCCAGTACTTC. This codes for CASSLSGDAETQYF.

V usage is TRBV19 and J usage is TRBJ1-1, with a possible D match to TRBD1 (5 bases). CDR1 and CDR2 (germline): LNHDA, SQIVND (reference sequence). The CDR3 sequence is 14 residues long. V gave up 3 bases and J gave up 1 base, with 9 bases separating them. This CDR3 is CASSIGTANTEAFF. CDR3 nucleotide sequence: TGTGCCAGTAGTATTGGGACGGCGAACACTGAAGCTTTCTTT.

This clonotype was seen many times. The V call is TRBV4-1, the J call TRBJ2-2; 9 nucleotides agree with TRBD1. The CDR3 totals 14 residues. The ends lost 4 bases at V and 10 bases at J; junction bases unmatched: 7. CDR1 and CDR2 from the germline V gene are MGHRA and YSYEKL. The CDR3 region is CASSLRQGEEELFF. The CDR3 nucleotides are TGCGCCAGCAGCCTTCGACAGGGGGAAGAGGAGCTGTTTTTT.

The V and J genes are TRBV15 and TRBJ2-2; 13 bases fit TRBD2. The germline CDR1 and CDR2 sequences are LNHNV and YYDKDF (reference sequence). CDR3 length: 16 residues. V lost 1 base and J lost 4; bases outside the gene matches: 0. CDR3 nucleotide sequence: TGTGCCACCAGCAGAGGGACTAGCGGGGGCACCGGGGAGCTGTTTTTT. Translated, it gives CATSRGTSGGTGELFF.

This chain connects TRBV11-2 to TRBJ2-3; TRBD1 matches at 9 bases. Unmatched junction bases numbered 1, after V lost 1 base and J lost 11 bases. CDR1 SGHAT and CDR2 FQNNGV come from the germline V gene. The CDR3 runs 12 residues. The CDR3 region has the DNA TGTGCCAGCAGCTTAGCGGGACAGGGGCAGTATTTT. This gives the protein CASSLAGQGQYF. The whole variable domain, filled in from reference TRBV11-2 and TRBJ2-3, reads EAGVAQSPRYKIIEKRQSVAFWCNPISGHATLYWYQQILGQGPKLLIQFQNNGVVDDSQLPKDRFSAERLKGVDSTLKIQPAKLEDSAVYLCASSLAGQGQYFGPGTRLTVL.

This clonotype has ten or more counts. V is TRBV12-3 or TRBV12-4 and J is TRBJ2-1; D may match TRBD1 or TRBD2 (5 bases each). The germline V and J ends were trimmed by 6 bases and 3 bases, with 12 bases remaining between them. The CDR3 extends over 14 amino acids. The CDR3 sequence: CASRRDRHYNEQFF. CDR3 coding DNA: TGTGCCAGCAGACGGGACCGACACTACAATGAGCAGTTCTTC.

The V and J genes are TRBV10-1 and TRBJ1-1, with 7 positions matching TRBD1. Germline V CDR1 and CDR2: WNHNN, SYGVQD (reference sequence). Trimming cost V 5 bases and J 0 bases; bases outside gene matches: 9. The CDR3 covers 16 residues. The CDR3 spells CASSPYRGNMNTEAFF. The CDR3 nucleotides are TGCGCCAGCAGTCCTTACAGGGGAAACATGAACACTGAAGCTTTCTTT.

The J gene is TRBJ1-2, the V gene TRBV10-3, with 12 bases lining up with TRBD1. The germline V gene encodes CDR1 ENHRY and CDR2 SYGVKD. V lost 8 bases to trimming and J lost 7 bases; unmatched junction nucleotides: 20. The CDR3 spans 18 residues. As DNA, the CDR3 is TGTGCCATCGGTCAAACACCGGGACAGGGGGCAGGCCCCACTGGCTACACCTTC. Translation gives CAIGQTPGQGAGPTGYTF.

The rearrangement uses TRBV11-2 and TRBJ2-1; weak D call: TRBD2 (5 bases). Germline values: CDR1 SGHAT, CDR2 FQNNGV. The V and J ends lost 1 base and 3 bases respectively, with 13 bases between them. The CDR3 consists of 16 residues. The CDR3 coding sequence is TGTGCCAGCAGCTTAGGGGGTGGGAGTCACTACAATGAGCAGTTCTTC. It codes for CASSLGGGSHYNEQFF.

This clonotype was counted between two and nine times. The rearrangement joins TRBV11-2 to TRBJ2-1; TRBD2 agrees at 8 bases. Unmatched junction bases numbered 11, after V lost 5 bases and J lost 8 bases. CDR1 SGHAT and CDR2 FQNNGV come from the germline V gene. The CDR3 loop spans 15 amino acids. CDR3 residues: CASSPKSGGLHEQFF. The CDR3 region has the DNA TGTGCCAGCAGCCCGAAAAGCGGGGGACTGCATGAGCAGTTCTTC.

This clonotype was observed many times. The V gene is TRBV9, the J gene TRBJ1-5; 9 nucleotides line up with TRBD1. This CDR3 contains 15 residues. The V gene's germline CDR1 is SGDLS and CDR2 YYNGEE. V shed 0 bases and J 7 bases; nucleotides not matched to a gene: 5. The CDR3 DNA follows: TGTGCCAGCAGCGTAGATGACAGGGGGTACCAGCCCCAGCATTTT. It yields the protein CASSVDDRGYQPQHF.

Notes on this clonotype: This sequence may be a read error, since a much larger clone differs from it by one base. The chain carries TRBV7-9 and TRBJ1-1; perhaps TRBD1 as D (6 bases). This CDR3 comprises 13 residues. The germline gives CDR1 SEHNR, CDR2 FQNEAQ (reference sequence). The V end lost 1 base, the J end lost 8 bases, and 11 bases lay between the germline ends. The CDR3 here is CASSLVGAYEAFF. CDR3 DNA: TGTGCCAGCAGCTTAGTGGGGGCGTACGAAGCTTTCTTT.